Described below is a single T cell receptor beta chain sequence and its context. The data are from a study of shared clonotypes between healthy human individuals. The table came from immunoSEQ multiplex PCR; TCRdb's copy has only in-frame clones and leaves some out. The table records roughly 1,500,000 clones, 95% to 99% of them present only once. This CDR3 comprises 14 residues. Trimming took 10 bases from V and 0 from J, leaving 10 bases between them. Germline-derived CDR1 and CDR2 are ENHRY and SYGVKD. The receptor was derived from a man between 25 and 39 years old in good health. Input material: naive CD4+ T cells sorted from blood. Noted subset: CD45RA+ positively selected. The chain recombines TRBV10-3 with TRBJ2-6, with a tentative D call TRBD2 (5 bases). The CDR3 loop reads CATIEGSGANVLTF. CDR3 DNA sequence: TGTGCCACAATCGAGGGCTCTGGGGCCAACGTCCTGACTTTC.